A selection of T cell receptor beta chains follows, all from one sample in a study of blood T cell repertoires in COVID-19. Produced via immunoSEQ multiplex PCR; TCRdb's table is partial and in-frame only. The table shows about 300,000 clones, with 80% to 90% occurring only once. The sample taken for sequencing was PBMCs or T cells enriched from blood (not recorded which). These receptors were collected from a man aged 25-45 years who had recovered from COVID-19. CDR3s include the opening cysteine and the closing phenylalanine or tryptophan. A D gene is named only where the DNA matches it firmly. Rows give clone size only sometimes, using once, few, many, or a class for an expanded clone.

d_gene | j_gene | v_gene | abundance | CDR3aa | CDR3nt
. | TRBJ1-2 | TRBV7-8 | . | CASSLLTEINYGYTF | TGTGCCAGCAGCTTACTAACAGAGATTAACTATGGCTACACCTTC
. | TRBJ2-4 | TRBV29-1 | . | CSVRGSLTKNIQYF | TGCAGCGTTAGGGGTTCCCTCACCAAAAACATTCAGTACTTC
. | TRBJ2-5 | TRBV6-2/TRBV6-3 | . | CASSSSLLTQYF | TGTGCCAGCAGTTCCTCCCTCCTGACCCAGTACTTC
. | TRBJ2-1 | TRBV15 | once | CATSRGSLGEAGNEQFF | TGTGCCACCAGCAGAGGCTCTTTGGGAGAGGCGGGCAATGAGCAGTTCTTC
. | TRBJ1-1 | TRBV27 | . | CASSRGPFLNTEAFF | TGTGCCAGCAGCCGCGGCCCATTCTTGAACACTGAAGCTTTCTTT
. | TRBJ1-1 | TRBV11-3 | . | CASSSDSNTEAFF | TGTGCCAGCAGCTCCGACAGTAACACTGAAGCTTTCTTT
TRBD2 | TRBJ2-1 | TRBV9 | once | CASSARDYTYNEQFF | TGTGCCAGCAGCGCCCGGGACTATACCTACAATGAGCAGTTCTTC
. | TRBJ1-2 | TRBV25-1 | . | CASSETGTHYGYTF | TGTGCCAGCAGTGAGACCGGGACACATTATGGCTACACCTTC
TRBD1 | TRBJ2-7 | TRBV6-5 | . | CASSLGTGFYEQYF | TGTGCCAGCAGTCTCGGGACAGGCTTCTACGAGCAGTACTTC
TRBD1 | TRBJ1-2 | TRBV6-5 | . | CATLGGQSLYGYTF | TGTGCCACCCTTGGGGGACAGTCCCTCTATGGCTACACCTTC
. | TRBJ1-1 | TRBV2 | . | CASSYQGPTEAFF | TGTGCCAGCAGTTATCAGGGTCCCACTGAAGCTTTCTTT
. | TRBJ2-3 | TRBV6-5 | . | CASSQTGRDTQYF | TGTGCCAGCAGTCAGACAGGACGGGATACGCAGTATTTT
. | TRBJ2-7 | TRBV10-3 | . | CAISDRGFTYEQYF | TGTGCCATCAGTGATCGGGGTTTTACCTACGAGCAGTACTTC
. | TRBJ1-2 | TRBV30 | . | CAWSPGRLTNYGYTF | TGTGCCTGGAGTCCCGGAAGACTGACTAACTATGGCTACACCTTC